Given below is one T cell receptor beta chain in context. The antigen is unknown. The sample holds other DNA sequences that translate to the same CDR3. This CDR3 is built from 16 residues. Germline assignment: CDR1 MNHEY and CDR2 SMNVEV (reference sequence). Trimming stripped 5 bases from V and 0 bases from J, with 14 bases between. The naive CD8 population came from CD45RO-negative cells selected for CCR7, without terminally differentiated effector memory CD45RA+ cells. Everyone who donated was a Caucasian adult who lived in Nashville, Tennessee. This sample is drawn from a study of shared clonotypes between healthy human individuals. Regarding the study as a whole: Against clonotypes common to all four donors, non-shared ones had lower generation probabilities.

An assay was performed, and its level was deep. How the authors handled the data: Sequence data from immunoSEQ were junction-only and lacked quality scores; consequently, filtering differed. Sequenced by immunoSEQ multiplex PCR; TCRdb stores in-frame clones only, minus some. V, J and clone size reflect that table, while D and trimming were determined from the DNA. The data hold roughly 2.1 million clones, with 90% to 95% observed a single time. Sequencing was carried out using naive CD8+ T cells from PBMCs. This clonotype was obtained from a man aged 18 to 30 in good health. Some clones in this sample may be carry-over from other donors' samples. J is TRBJ1-5 and V is TRBV27; D perhaps matches TRBD1 (5 bases). The DNA for the CDR3 is TGTGCCAGCAGTCCGGGGACCGCCTATAGCAATCAGCCCCAGCATTTT. It translates to CASSPGTAYSNQPQHF.